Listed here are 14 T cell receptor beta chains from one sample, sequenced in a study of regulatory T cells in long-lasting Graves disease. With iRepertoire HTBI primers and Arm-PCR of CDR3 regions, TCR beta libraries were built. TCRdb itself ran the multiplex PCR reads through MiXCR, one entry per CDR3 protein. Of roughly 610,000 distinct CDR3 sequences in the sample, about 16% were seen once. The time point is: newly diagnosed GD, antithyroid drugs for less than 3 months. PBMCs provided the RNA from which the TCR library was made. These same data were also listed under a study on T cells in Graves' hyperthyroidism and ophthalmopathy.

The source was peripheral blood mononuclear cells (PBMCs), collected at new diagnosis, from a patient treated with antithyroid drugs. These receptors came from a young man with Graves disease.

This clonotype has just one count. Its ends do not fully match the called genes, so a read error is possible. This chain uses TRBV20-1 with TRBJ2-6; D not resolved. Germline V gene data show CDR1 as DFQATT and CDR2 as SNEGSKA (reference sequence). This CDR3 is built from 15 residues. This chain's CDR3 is CNARDVRAGANVLTF. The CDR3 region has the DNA TGCAATGCTAGAGATGTAAGGGCTGGGGCCAACGTCCTGACTTTC.

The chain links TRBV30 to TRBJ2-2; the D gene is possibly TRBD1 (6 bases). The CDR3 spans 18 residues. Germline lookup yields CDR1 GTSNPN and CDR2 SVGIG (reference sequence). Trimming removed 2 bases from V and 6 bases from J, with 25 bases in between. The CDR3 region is CAWSTMGARGIVAGELFF. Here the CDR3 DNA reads TGTGCCTGGAGTACGATGGGGGCACGAGGGATTGTCGCCGGGGAGCTGTTTTTT.

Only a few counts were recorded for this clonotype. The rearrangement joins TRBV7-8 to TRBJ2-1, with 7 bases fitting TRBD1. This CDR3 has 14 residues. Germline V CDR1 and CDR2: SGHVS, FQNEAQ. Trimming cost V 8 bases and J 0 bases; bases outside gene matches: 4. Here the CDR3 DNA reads TGTGCCAGCGGGGGACAGCGCTCCTACAATGAGCAGTTCTTC. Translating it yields CASGGQRSYNEQFF.

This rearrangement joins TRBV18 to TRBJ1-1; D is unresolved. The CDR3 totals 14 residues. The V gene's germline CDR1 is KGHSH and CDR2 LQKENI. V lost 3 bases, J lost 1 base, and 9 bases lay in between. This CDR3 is CASSPWVENTEAFF. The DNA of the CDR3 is TGTGCCAGCTCACCGTGGGTAGAGAACACTGAAGCTTTCTTT.

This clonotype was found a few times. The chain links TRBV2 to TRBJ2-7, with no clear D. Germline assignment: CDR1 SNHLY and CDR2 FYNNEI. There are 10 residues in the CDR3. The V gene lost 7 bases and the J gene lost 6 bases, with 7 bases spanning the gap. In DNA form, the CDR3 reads TGTGCCAGCAAGAACGGCGAGCAGTACTTC. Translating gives CASKNGEQYF.

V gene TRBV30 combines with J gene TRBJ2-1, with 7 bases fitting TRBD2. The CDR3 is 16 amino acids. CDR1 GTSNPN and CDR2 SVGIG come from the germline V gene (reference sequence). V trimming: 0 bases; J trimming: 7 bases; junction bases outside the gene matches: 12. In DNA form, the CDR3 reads TGTGCCTGGAGTGTACGGGGGAGGGACCGTCGGAATGAGCAGTTCTTC. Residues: CAWSVRGRDRRNEQFF.

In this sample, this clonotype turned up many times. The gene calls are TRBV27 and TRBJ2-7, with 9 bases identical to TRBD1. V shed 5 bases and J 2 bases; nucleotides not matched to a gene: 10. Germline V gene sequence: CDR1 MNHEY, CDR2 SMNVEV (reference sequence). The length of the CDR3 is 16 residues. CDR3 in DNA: TGTGCCAGCAGTCCAATGACAGGGGGGTTGACCTACGAGCAGTACTTC. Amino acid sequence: CASSPMTGGLTYEQYF.

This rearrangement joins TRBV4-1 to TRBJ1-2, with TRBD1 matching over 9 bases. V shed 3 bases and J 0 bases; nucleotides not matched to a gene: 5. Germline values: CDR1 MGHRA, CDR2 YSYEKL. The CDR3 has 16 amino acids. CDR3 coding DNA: TGCGCCAGCAGCCACCTGGACAGGGGAACTAACTATGGCTACACCTTC. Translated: CASSHLDRGTNYGYTF.

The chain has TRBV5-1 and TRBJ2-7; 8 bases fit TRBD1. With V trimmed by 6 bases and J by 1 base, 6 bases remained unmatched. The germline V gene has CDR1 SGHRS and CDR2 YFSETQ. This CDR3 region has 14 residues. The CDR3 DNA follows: TGCGCCAGCACGCCGGGACAGGCTTCCTACGAGCAGTACTTC. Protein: CASTPGQASYEQYF.

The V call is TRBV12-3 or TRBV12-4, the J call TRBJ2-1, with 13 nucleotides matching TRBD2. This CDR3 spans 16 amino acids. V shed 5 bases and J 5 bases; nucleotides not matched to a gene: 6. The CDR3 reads CASSTGTSGTHNEQFF. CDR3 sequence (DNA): TGTGCCAGCAGTACCGGGACTAGCGGGACCCACAATGAGCAGTTCTTC.

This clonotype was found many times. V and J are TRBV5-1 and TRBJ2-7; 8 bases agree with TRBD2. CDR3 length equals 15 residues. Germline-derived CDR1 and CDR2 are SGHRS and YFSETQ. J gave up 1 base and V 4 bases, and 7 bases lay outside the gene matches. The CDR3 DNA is TGCGCCAGCAGCGTTACCGGGACTAGGTCCTACGAGCAGTACTTC. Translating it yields CASSVTGTRSYEQYF.

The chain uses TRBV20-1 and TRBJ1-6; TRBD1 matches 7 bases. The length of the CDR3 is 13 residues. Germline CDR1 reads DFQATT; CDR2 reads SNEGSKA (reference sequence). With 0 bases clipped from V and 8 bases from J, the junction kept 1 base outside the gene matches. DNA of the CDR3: TGCAGTGCTAGAGATCAGGGGGATTCACCCCTCCACTTT. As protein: CSARDQGDSPLHF.

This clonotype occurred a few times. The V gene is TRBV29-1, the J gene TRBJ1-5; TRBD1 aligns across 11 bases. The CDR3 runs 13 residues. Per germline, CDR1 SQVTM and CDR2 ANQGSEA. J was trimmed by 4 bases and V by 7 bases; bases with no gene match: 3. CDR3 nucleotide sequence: TGCAGCGCGGGACAGGGGGGAAATCAGCCCCAGCATTTT. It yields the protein CSAGQGGNQPQHF. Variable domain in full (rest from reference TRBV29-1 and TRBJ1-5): SAVISQKPSRDICQRGTSLTIQCQVDSQVTMMFWYRQQPGQSLTLIATANQGSEATYESGFVIDKFPISRPNLTFSTLTVSNMSPEDSSIYLCSAGQGGNQPQHFGDGTRLSIL.

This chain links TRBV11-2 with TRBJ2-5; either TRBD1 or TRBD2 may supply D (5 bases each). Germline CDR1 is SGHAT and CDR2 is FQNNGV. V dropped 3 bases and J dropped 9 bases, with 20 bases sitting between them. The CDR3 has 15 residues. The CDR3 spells CASSLDAGTLAAQYF. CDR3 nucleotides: TGTGCCAGCAGCTTGGACGCAGGGACGCTCGCGGCCCAGTACTTC.